Shown below are 24 T cell receptor beta chains from a single sample sequenced in a study of cytomegalovirus exposure and HLA in healthy donors. 60 Vbeta and 13 Jbeta primers were used in PCR. The assay was immunoSEQ multiplex PCR, and TCRdb's table has in-frame clones only and misses some. The profile shows some 95,000 clones, roughly 74% of them singletons. Sequenced sample: PBMCs. These receptors all stem from a woman between 18 and 29 years old in good health and CMV-seropositive.

V gene TRBV9 combines with J gene TRBJ2-1; D is unclear. V was clipped by 5 bases and J by 5 bases, with 11 bases between them. The CDR3 extends over 13 amino acids. Germline-derived CDR1 and CDR2 are SGDLS and YYNGEE. In nucleotides, the CDR3 is TGTGCCAGCAGTCGAAGACACGACAATGAGCAGTTCTTC. Residues: CASSRRHDNEQFF.

The rearrangement joins TRBV4-2 to TRBJ2-2; TRBD1 matches at 7 bases. The CDR3 sequence is 17 residues long. The V and J ends lost 0 bases and 2 bases, in that order; junction bases with no gene match: 6. Germline loops: CDR1 LGHNA, CDR2 YNFKEQ. The CDR3 DNA reads TGTGCCAGCAGCCAAGAACTTCAGGGGGTCAACACCGGGGAGCTGTTTTTT. It yields the protein CASSQELQGVNTGELFF.

The chain employs TRBV25-1 and TRBJ2-3; D perhaps matches TRBD2 (6 bases). Deletions cut 4 bases from V and 4 bases from J, with 18 bases between. The CDR3 length is 16 residues. Germline CDR1 reads MGHDK; CDR2 reads SYGVNS. CDR3 DNA: TGTGCCAGCAGTGCCTATAGCGGTCTATTAGCAGATACGCAGTATTTT. It codes for CASSAYSGLLADTQYF.

The chain carries TRBV4-1 and TRBJ2-1; D not certain. The CDR3 loop spans 17 amino acids. Germline CDR1 MGHRA, CDR2 YSYEKL. The V end was cut by 0 bases, the J end by 0 bases, with 12 bases between. The CDR3 nucleotides are TGCGCCAGCAGCCAAGATCCCGGTGGTAGCTCCTACAATGAGCAGTTCTTC. Amino acid sequence: CASSQDPGGSSYNEQFF.

This clone was found a few times. The V call is TRBV4-3, the J call TRBJ2-7; 9 nucleotides agree with TRBD1. V was pared by 0 bases and J by 5 bases, with 11 bases of the junction left unmatched. CDR1 LGHNA and CDR2 YSLEER come from the germline V gene. This CDR3 is built from 17 residues. The CDR3 loop reads CASSQDGGGQGFHEQYF. CDR3 nucleotides: TGCGCCAGCAGCCAAGATGGGGGGGGACAGGGCTTCCACGAGCAGTACTTC.

This chain uses TRBV5-6 with TRBJ1-2; D unresolved. Germline loops: CDR1 SGHDT, CDR2 YYEEEE. There are 14 residues in the CDR3. The V gene lost 3 bases and the J gene lost 4 bases, with 13 bases spanning the gap. The CDR3 bases are TGTGCCAGCAGCTCACGTGCCGGTTTCTATGGCTACACCTTC. Its translation: CASSSRAGFYGYTF.

V gene TRBV6-5 combines with J gene TRBJ2-1; a weak D match, TRBD1 (6 bases). The CDR3 runs 13 residues. V was shortened by 7 bases and J by 6 bases, with 13 bases between the two germline ends. Germline assignment: CDR1 MNHEY and CDR2 SVGAGI. This CDR3 reads CASTGRGGNEQFF. In nucleotides, the CDR3 is TGTGCCAGCACGGGCAGGGGTGGCAATGAGCAGTTCTTC.

The gene calls are TRBV7-2 and TRBJ2-2; 7 bases fit TRBD2. CDR1 and CDR2 (germline): SGHTA, FQGNSA. V dropped 8 bases and J dropped 0; count of bases not matched to a gene: 9. The CDR3 length is 16 residues. CDR3 amino acids: CASPAGVAANTGELFF. In DNA, the CDR3 is TGTGCCAGCCCCGCGGGAGTAGCGGCGAACACCGGGGAGCTGTTTTTT. The full variable domain, with the rest looked up from reference TRBV7-2 and TRBJ2-2, is GAGVSQSPSNKVTEKGKDVELRCDPISGHTALYWYRQSLGQGLEFLIYFQGNSAPDKSGLPSDRFSAERTGGSVSTLTIQRTQQEDSAVYLCASPAGVAANTGELFFGEGSRLTVL.

CDR3 in amino acids: CASSLRTSGDHAQYF. CDR3 DNA: TGTGCCAGCAGCCTTAGGACTAGCGGGGACCACGCGCAGTATTTT. The genes are TRBV27 and TRBJ2-3; 12 nucleotides agree with TRBD2. The germline CDR1 and CDR2 sequences are MNHEY and SMNVEV (reference sequence). This CDR3 contains 15 residues. V was pared by 6 bases and J by 10 bases, with 11 bases of the junction left unmatched.

The sample holds a few counts of this clone. The V and J genes are TRBV5-6 and TRBJ2-2, with a weak D call TRBD2 (6 bases). This CDR3 comprises 17 residues. Trimming stripped 4 bases from V and 2 bases from J, with 18 bases between. Looked up from germline, CDR1 is SGHDT and CDR2 is YYEEEE. This CDR3 is CASSHRLTSPNTGELFF. CDR3 bases: TGTGCCAGCAGCCATCGTCTTACTAGCCCTAACACCGGGGAGCTGTTTTTT.

This clone was counted once. V usage is TRBV7-8 and J usage is TRBJ2-7; 8 nucleotides align to TRBD1. The CDR3 sequence is 16 residues long. With 3 bases clipped from V and 3 bases from J, the junction kept 10 bases outside the gene matches. The germline V gene has CDR1 SGHVS and CDR2 FQNEAQ. DNA for the CDR3: TGTGCCAGCAGCTTGTTGGGTCAGGGGGCCCTCTACGAGCAGTACTTC. Amino acid sequence: CASSLLGQGALYEQYF. Supplemented by reference TRBV7-8 and TRBJ2-7, the full variable domain reads GAGVSQSPRYKVAKRGQDVALRCDPISGHVSLFWYQQALGQGPEFLTYFQNEAQLDKSGLPSDRFFAERPEGSVSTLKIQRTQQEDSAVYLCASSLLGQGALYEQYFGPGTRLTVT.

The chain links TRBV30 to TRBJ2-1; 8 bases map to TRBD2. CDR3 length: 16 residues. With V trimmed by 4 bases and J by 3 bases, 11 bases remained unmatched. Germline lookup yields CDR1 GTSNPN and CDR2 SVGIG (reference sequence). In DNA form, the CDR3 reads TGTGCCTGGAACTTAAAGGGCGGGAGGAACTACAATGAGCAGTTCTTC. Protein product: CAWNLKGGRNYNEQFF.

V is TRBV28 and J is TRBJ2-3, with D perhaps matching TRBD2 (5 bases). Per germline, CDR1 MDHEN and CDR2 SYDVKM. The CDR3 is made up of 18 amino acids. Trimming cost V 11 bases and J 0 bases, with 27 bases left between them. The CDR3 DNA reads TGTGCCTCCAAGCGGACTCTCGATTTTCTCATTAGCACAGATACGCAGTATTTT. Residues: CASKRTLDFLISTDTQYF.

The V and J genes are TRBV28 and TRBJ2-7, with 10 positions matching TRBD1. Per the germline V gene, CDR1 is MDHEN and CDR2 is SYDVKM. CDR3 size: 13 residues. V gave up 8 bases and J gave up 5 bases; unmatched junction bases: 6. In DNA, the CDR3 is TGTGCCAGCGGGACAGGGGCAGGGAACGAGCAGTACTTC. It is translated as CASGTGAGNEQYF.

This clone was detected once. The chain is built from TRBV5-6 and TRBJ1-1; possibly TRBD1 for D (5 bases). Trimming took 0 bases from V and 2 from J, leaving 14 bases between them. In germline, CDR1 is SGHDT, CDR2 YYEEEE. The CDR3 runs to 16 residues. CDR3 loop: CASSLVGRVGNTEAFF. The CDR3 coding sequence is TGTGCCAGCAGCTTGGTGGGCAGGGTAGGAAACACTGAAGCTTTCTTT.

The J gene is TRBJ2-5, the V gene TRBV18; TRBD1 matches 7 bases. Germline V gene data show CDR1 as KGHSH and CDR2 as LQKENI. CDR3 length: 11 residues. V shed 11 bases, J shed 5 bases, and the junction held 5 bases outside the gene matches. As DNA, the CDR3 is TGTGCCGGATCGGGACAGGAGACCCAGTACTTC. Its translation: CAGSGQETQYF.

This sequence joins TRBV28 and TRBJ1-2, with D possibly TRBD1 on 6 matching bases. V lost 5 bases, J lost 0 bases, and 13 bases lay in between. The germline V gene encodes CDR1 MDHEN and CDR2 SYDVKM. The CDR3 is 15 residues long. The CDR3 spells CASSPIGQPNYGYTF. The CDR3 DNA follows: TGTGCCAGCAGTCCGATAGGACAGCCTAACTATGGCTACACCTTC.

The genes are TRBV27 and TRBJ2-5; the match to TRBD2 covers 7 bases. The germline V gene encodes CDR1 MNHEY and CDR2 SMNVEV (reference sequence). CDR3 size: 14 residues. The V and J ends lost 2 bases and 5 bases, in that order; junction bases with no gene match: 5. CDR3 DNA: TGTGCCAGCAGTTTAAGCGACGGGGGGGAGACCCAGTACTTC. Amino acid sequence: CASSLSDGGETQYF.

The chain uses TRBV9 and TRBJ2-1; maybe TRBD2 (6 bases). Germline V CDR1 and CDR2: SGDLS, YYNGEE. The V and J ends lost 4 bases and 1 base respectively, with 12 bases between them. The CDR3 runs to 15 residues. The CDR3 DNA reads as TGTGCCAGCAGCAGTCGGAGGGCGTCCTACAATGAGCAGTTCTTC. Translating gives CASSSRRASYNEQFF.

This clone was seen only once. The V call is TRBV28, the J call TRBJ1-5; unclear D gene. The CDR3 has 13 amino acids. The V and J ends lost 4 bases and 2 bases respectively, with 6 bases between them. The germline gives CDR1 MDHEN, CDR2 SYDVKM. Written as DNA, the CDR3 is TGTGCCAGCAGTTCCCGGGGCAATCAGCCCCAGCATTTT. It encodes CASSSRGNQPQHF.

This rearrangement joins TRBV6-5 to TRBJ1-1; tentatively, D is TRBD1 (6 bases). Trimming cost V 11 bases and J 3 bases, with 16 bases left between them. Germline CDR1 is MNHEY and CDR2 is SVGAGI. CDR3 length: 13 residues. The CDR3: CADLGRGDTEAFF. The CDR3 coding sequence is TGTGCCGATCTGGGGAGGGGGGACACTGAAGCTTTCTTT.

J is TRBJ2-7 and V is TRBV5-1; 12 bases align to TRBD1. This CDR3 is built from 16 residues. The junction had 5 bases not matched to a gene; V was cut back by 0 bases and J by 4 bases. Germline CDR1 and CDR2: SGHRS and YFSETQ. The CDR3 here is CASSLEGQGAVYEQYF. The CDR3 DNA is TGCGCCAGCAGCTTGGAGGGACAGGGGGCGGTTTACGAGCAGTACTTC.

On this clone itself: This sequence may be a read error, since a much larger clone differs from it by one base. The V and J genes are TRBV5-4 and TRBJ2-1; TRBD2 is a possible D gene (7 bases). This CDR3 is built from 13 residues. Trimming pared 4 bases from V and 4 bases from J, leaving 9 bases between. The germline V gene has CDR1 SGHNT and CDR2 YYREEE (reference sequence). The CDR3 region is CASSEGGYNEQFF. The CDR3 DNA reads TGTGCCAGCAGCGAGGGGGGGTACAATGAGCAGTTCTTC.

The J gene is TRBJ2-3, the V gene TRBV19, with TRBD2 identical over 8 bases. CDR1 is LNHDA, CDR2 SQIVND, per germline (reference sequence). V gave up 5 bases and J gave up 4 bases; unmatched junction bases: 8. CDR3 length: 15 residues. The chain's CDR3 is CASSGERETADTQYF. The CDR3 bases are TGTGCCAGTAGTGGGGAGCGGGAGACGGCAGATACGCAGTATTTT. The full variable domain, in which reference TRBV19 and TRBJ2-3 provide the parts outside the CDR3, is DGGITQSPKYLFRKEGQNVTLSCEQNLNHDAMYWYRQDPGQGLRLIYYSQIVNDFQKGDIAEGYSVSREKKESFPLTVTSAQKNPTAFYLCASSGERETADTQYFGPGTRLTVL.